Given below is one T cell receptor delta chain in context. A few counts support this clone. It lacks a known antigen. The protein in TCRdb stems from a much larger clone and differs at residue 16 from this DNA's translation, likely a read error; here the protein is translated from the DNA. Library generation was performed with multiplex PCR. Instrument on record: Illumina MiSeq. From each sorted gammadelta T cell sample, both TCR gamma (TRG) and TCR delta (TRD) chains were sequenced. The source study handled its data this way. The repertoire analyses drew on clonotype tree plots, the accumulated frequency of the top 20 clonotypes, and diversity index (DI) and D75 metrics. Clones were re-identified by TCRdb from the public reads with CATT, and rows with the same DNA were merged. TCRdb assigned the V and J calls; the authors' analysis was not used. For this sample there are 90,000 to 95,000 delta-chain clones; 0.95% to 1% appear just once. The top ten clones comprise roughly 9.9% of the sample.

The source of the sample is a study of γδ T cells in repeated Plasmodium falciparum infection (dated by TCRdb to the early 2020s). Some background on the complete study: The natural-infection arm enrolled Malian children exposed to intense seasonal malaria transmission and compared the Malian children with Australian children matched for age and gender. Four controlled human malaria infections were administered to five malaria-naive U.S. adults over 644 days by bites from P. falciparum NF54-infected Anopheles stephensi mosquitoes. Malian gammadelta TCR repertoires were analysed cross-sectionally during no-transmission periods and longitudinally across acute febrile malaria episodes. In the study, the shaping of the human gammadelta T cell repertoire by repeated Plasmodium falciparum infection was examined using natural infection in Mali and controlled human malaria infection. Samples were collected from controlled-infection subjects at baseline, immediately before selected infections, and 21 days after each infection.

Findings and caveats that apply to the study as a whole: The Malian cohort came from a small rural village of predominantly one ethnic group, limiting generalizability. Because the controlled-infection cohort was small, analysis of inter-individual variability in gammadelta T cell responses was limited.

The sequenced sample consisted of gamma-delta T cells from blood. The clonotype originates from a pool of human donors (malaria-infected and uninfected, not separated).

The encoded CDR3 is CALGEVSADPISYWGDQYTDKLIF. The DNA sequence is as follows: TGTGCTCTTGGGGAAGTAAGCGCAGATCCAATCAGCTACTGGGGGGACCAGTACACCGATAAACTCATCTTT. The chain couples TRDV1 to TRDJ1, with TRDD3 matching 8 junction bases. Inclusive of the bounding cysteine and phenylalanine, the CDR3 is 24 residues long. Only CDR3 DNA is held: 72 bases, read in frame from base 1. As encoded in the germline V gene, CDR1 is TSWWSYY while CDR2 is QGS. Trimming takes 2 bases off V and 0 bases off J; junction bases not matched to a gene: 29.